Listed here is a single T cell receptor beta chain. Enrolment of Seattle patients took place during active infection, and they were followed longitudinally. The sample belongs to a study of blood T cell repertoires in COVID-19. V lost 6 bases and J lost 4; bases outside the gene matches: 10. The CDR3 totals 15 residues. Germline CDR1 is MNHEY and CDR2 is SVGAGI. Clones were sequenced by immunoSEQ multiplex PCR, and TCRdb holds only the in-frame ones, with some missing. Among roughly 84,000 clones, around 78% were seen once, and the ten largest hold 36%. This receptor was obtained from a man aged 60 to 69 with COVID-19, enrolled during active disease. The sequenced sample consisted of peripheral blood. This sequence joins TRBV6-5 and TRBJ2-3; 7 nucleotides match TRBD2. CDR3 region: CASSYQRGRADTQYF. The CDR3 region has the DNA TGTGCCAGCAGCTATCAGCGGGGAAGAGCAGATACGCAGTATTTT.